The 6 T cell receptor beta chains listed next were all sequenced from one sample in a study of PD-1 blockade in classical Hodgkin lymphoma (dated by TCRdb to about 2020). Per the publication, the time point label means: cycle 4 day 1 (C4D1), after 6 weeks of nivolumab. Relapse after autologous stem cell transplantation had occurred in all trial patients, and cohorts A, B and C were distinguished by prior brentuximab vedotin exposure. Library construction relied on the immunoSEQ multiplex PCR assay. In TCRdb, the immuneACCESS table is reduced to in-frame sequences with V and J assigned. These tables do not hold every clone; where another copy was compared, an unresolved V gene accounts for under half, and the others remain unexplained. This sample holds over 80,000 clones; around 80% were observed only once. Of the sample, about 9% falls within the top ten clones. The source material was peripheral blood mononuclear cells (PBMCs), sampled before the fourth cycle of nivolumab. The receptors shown here come from a human donor with classical Hodgkin lymphoma.

The chain recombines TRBV19 with TRBJ1-5, with TRBD1 matching 7 bases. V dropped 4 bases and J dropped 2; count of bases not matched to a gene: 5. Germline V lookup: CDR1 LNHDA, CDR2 SQIVND (reference sequence). The CDR3 sequence is 15 residues long. DNA for the CDR3: TGTGCCAGTAGTACACAGGGGATCGGCAATCAGCCCCAGCATTTT. Its protein product is CASSTQGIGNQPQHF.

This rearrangement joins TRBV19 to TRBJ1-2, with TRBD1 as a possible D gene (6 bases). V dropped 3 bases and J dropped 6 bases, with 14 bases sitting between them. The CDR3 sequence is 14 residues long. CDR1 is LNHDA, CDR2 SQIVND, per germline (reference sequence). The CDR3 loop reads CASSIWGRRNGYTF. The CDR3 nucleotides read TGTGCCAGTAGTATTTGGGGGCGACGGAATGGCTACACCTTC.

This clone counts as medium-sized. The rearrangement links TRBV7-3 to TRBJ2-5; D unresolved. Trimming took 2 bases from V and 5 from J, leaving 9 bases between them. The CDR3 loop spans 13 amino acids. Germline values: CDR1 SGHTA, CDR2 FQGTGA. The CDR3: CASSLPDSETQYF. DNA for the CDR3: TGTGCCAGCAGCTTACCCGACTCGGAGACCCAGTACTTC.

This chain connects TRBV27 to TRBJ1-1; TRBD1 might be the D (6 bases). This CDR3 contains 16 residues. The V gene's germline CDR1 is MNHEY and CDR2 SMNVEV (reference sequence). With 5 bases removed from V and 1 base from J, the gap between germline ends came to 17 bases. The CDR3 DNA sequence: TGTGCCAGCAGTCCCCTCGTTTGGGGGGCGAACACTGAAGCTTTCTTT. Amino acids: CASSPLVWGANTEAFF.

This chain joins TRBV18 and TRBJ2-7, with 8 bases lining up with TRBD1. Germline lookup yields CDR1 KGHSH and CDR2 LQKENI. V gave up 1 base and J gave up 0 bases; unmatched junction bases: 8. The CDR3 is 17 residues long. In DNA, the CDR3 is TGTGCCAGCTCACCACAAACGACAGGGGTCATCTCCTACGAGCAGTACTTC. It specifies CASSPQTTGVISYEQYF.

This sequence joins TRBV7-8 and TRBJ2-2; D gene unclear. The V end lost 5 bases, the J end lost 5 bases, and 6 bases lay between the germline ends. The CDR3 loop spans 12 amino acids. Germline V gene data show CDR1 as SGHVS and CDR2 as FQNEAQ. The CDR3 coding sequence is TGTGCCAGCAGCCCACTAACCGGGGAGCTGTTTTTT. Encoded protein: CASSPLTGELFF.